Listed below are T cell receptor beta chains from one sample, sequenced in a study of T cells in Graves' hyperthyroidism and ophthalmopathy. TCRdb reprocessed the multiplex PCR reads with MiXCR, giving one entry per CDR3 protein. The sample carries approximately 300,000 distinct CDR3 sequences, approximately 17% recorded once. The specimen was blood. The receptors come from a woman aged 55 to 70 with Graves' ophthalmopathy. The CDR3 runs from the conserved cysteine through the conserved F or W. D genes are given only for firm matches. Where a row states a size, it is once, few, many or the class of an expanded clone; other rows omit it.

d_gene	abundance	v_gene	j_gene	CDR3aa	CDR3nt
-	few	TRBV10-1	TRBJ2-3	CASSTGGQPYSTDTQYF	TGCGCCAGCAGTACGGGGGGACAACCGTACAGCACAGATACGCAGTATTTT
-	many	TRBV7-9	TRBJ2-1	CASSAYSSYNEQFF	TGTGCCAGCAGCGCCTATAGCTCCTACAATGAGCAGTTCTTC
TRBD1	many	TRBV7-9	TRBJ2-2	CAGSGTVNTGELFF	TGTGCCGGCTCCGGGACAGTGAACACCGGGGAGCTGTTTTTT
TRBD2	-	TRBV20-1	TRBJ2-2	CSASGGAYTGELFF	TGCAGTGCTAGCGGGGGGGCCTACACCGGGGAGCTGTTTTTT
TRBD2	many	TRBV27	TRBJ2-1	CASSSPPAGGNEQFF	TGTGCCAGCAGTTCCCCTCCAGCGGGAGGCAATGAGCAGTTCTTC
-	many	TRBV20-1	TRBJ2-7	CSAPTDSSYYEQYF	TGCAGTGCCCCAACAGACAGTTCCTACTACGAGCAGTACTTC
-	few	TRBV3-1	TRBJ2-3	CASSQNYGTDTQYF	TGTGCCAGCAGCCAAAACTATGGCACAGATACGCAGTATTTT
-	many	TRBV10-3	TRBJ2-7	CAINKQGPGREQYF	TGTGCCATCAACAAACAGGGGCCTGGGAGGGAGCAGTACTTC
TRBD1	-	TRBV6-6	TRBJ1-4	CASSYSGIDRASEKLFF	TGTGCCAGCAGTTACTCGGGAATCGACAGGGCAAGTGAAAAACTGTTTTTT
-	many	TRBV2	TRBJ2-7	CASSELRARAYEQYF	TGTGCCAGCAGTGAATTGCGAGCCAGGGCCTACGAGCAGTACTTC
-	few	TRBV4-1	TRBJ1-4	CASSQGGGSGEKLFF	TGCGCCAGCAGCCAAGGGGGGGGCAGCGGTGAAAAACTGTTTTTT
-	-	TRBV20-1	TRBJ2-7	CSARDQEGLVAYEQYF	TGCAGTGCTAGAGATCAAGAGGGGCTAGTCGCCTACGAGCAGTACTTC
TRBD2	-	TRBV7-9	TRBJ2-7	CASSLGGLAGGEQYF	TGTGCCAGCAGCTTAGGGGGACTAGCGGGAGGCGAGCAGTACTTC
-	-	TRBV5-6	TRBJ1-5	CASSQRRGHSNQPQHF	TGTGCCAGCAGCCAGAGGAGGGGTCATAGCAATCAGCCCCAGCATTTT
-	many	TRBV12-5	TRBJ2-3	CASGPYRGTDTQYF	TGTGCTAGTGGCCCTTACAGGGGCACAGATACGCAGTATTTT
-	many	TRBV12-3/TRBV12-4	TRBJ2-3	CASSAHGWNSDTQYF	TGTGCCAGCAGCGCTCATGGCTGGAATTCAGATACGCAGTATTTT
TRBD1	-	TRBV5-4	TRBJ2-7	CASSPGTGSNEQYF	TGTGCCAGCAGTCCCGGGACAGGGTCCAACGAGCAGTACTTC
TRBD1	-	TRBV6-2/TRBV6-3	TRBJ2-7	CASSYGTGGTYEQYF	TGTGCCAGCAGTTACGGGACAGGGGGCACCTACGAGCAGTACTTC
TRBD1	-	TRBV24-1	TRBJ1-1	CATRRGGLPSTEAFF	TGTGCCACCAGAAGAGGGGGCTTACCGAGCACTGAAGCTTTCTTT
-	few	TRBV6-5	TRBJ1-6	CASSYNPRAGALHF	TGTGCCAGCAGTTATAACCCTCGAGCGGGGGCCCTCCACTTT
TRBD1	-	TRBV18	TRBJ2-7	CASSRGTGSSSVSYEQYF	TGTGCCAGCTCACGGGGGACAGGGAGTTCTTCAGTCTCCTACGAGCAGTACTTC
TRBD2	many	TRBV10-3	TRBJ2-5	CAISESSLAGSTPETQYF	TGTGCCATCAGTGAGTCGTCACTAGCGGGGAGCACCCCAGAGACCCAGTACTTC
TRBD2	many	TRBV12-3/TRBV12-4	TRBJ2-7	CASSAGGGDEQYF	TGTGCCAGCTCAGCGGGGGGCGGCGACGAGCAGTACTTC
-	few	TRBV5-1	TRBJ2-7	CASSRGTANSYEQYF	TGCGCCAGCAGCCGCGGGACAGCTAACTCCTACGAGCAGTACTTC
TRBD2	-	TRBV12-3/TRBV12-4	TRBJ2-7	CASSGRTGLTSGRPYEQYF	TGTGCCAGCAGTGGGCGGACAGGGTTGACTAGCGGGAGACCCTACGAGCAGTACTTC
TRBD1	many	TRBV12-3/TRBV12-4	TRBJ2-4	CASSRTGGKNIQYF	TGTGCCAGCAGTCGGACAGGGGGCAAAAACATTCAGTACTTC
TRBD2	many	TRBV2	TRBJ2-3	CASSPWTSSSADTQYF	TGTGCCAGCAGCCCCTGGACTAGCAGCTCCGCAGATACGCAGTATTTT
-	few	TRBV27	TRBJ2-1	CATSKRANNEQFF	TGTGCCACCAGCAAACGGGCGAACAATGAGCAGTTCTTC
TRBD2	many	TRBV2	TRBJ2-4	CASSQSGRAAKNIQYF	TGTGCCAGCAGCCAAAGCGGGAGAGCGGCCAAAAACATTCAGTACTTC
TRBD1	many	TRBV11-1	TRBJ2-7	CASSSPGTGKYEQYF	TGTGCCAGCAGCTCCCCGGGGACAGGCAAGTACGAGCAGTACTTC
TRBD1	few	TRBV24-1	TRBJ2-6	CATSDPLGTGSSGANVLTF	TGTGCCACCAGTGATCCGCTTGGGACAGGGAGCTCTGGGGCCAACGTCCTGACTTTC
TRBD1	many	TRBV12-3/TRBV12-4	TRBJ1-1	CASRGTANTEAFF	TGTGCCAGCAGGGGGACAGCGAACACTGAAGCTTTCTTT
-	-	TRBV7-2	TRBJ2-7	CASSSDLSEQYF	TGTGCCAGCAGCTCCGACCTGAGCGAGCAGTACTTC
-	few	TRBV20-1	TRBJ1-1	CSALKIGRPGTEAFF	TGCAGTGCTCTAAAGATCGGACGGCCGGGGACTGAAGCTTTCTTT
-	many	TRBV7-2	TRBJ1-2	CASSSSGAVLANYGYTF	TGTGCCAGCAGCTCCTCCGGGGCTGTGTTAGCTAACTATGGCTACACCTTC
TRBD1	many	TRBV20-1	TRBJ2-7	CSARDVGNRGNYEQYF	TGCAGTGCTAGAGATGTAGGCAACAGGGGGAATTACGAGCAGTACTTC
-	many	TRBV5-1	TRBJ2-7	CASSLHGSGSYEQYF	TGCGCCAGCAGCTTGCATGGTAGCGGATCCTACGAGCAGTACTTC
TRBD1	many	TRBV6-2/TRBV6-3	TRBJ2-2	CASRRTGVTGELFF	TGTGCCAGCAGAAGGACAGGGGTCACCGGGGAGCTGTTTTTT
-	many	TRBV6-5	TRBJ2-3	CASSYAGAFTDTQYF	TGTGCCAGCAGTTACGCAGGGGCTTTCACAGATACGCAGTATTTT
-	many	TRBV5-1	TRBJ1-1	CASSYEVHRDTEAFF	TGCGCCAGCAGTTATGAAGTTCACAGGGACACTGAAGCTTTCTTT
-	many	TRBV6-1	TRBJ2-5	CASKSGEETQYF	TGTGCCAGCAAAAGTGGAGAAGAGACCCAGTACTTC
TRBD2	-	TRBV6-2/TRBV6-3	TRBJ2-5	CASSTSLAGGQETQYF	TGTGCCAGCAGTACGTCACTAGCGGGGGGGCAAGAGACCCAGTACTTC
-	many	TRBV6-1	TRBJ2-7	CASSYGEVYEQYF	TGTGCCAGCAGTTATGGGGAGGTCTACGAGCAGTACTTC
TRBD1	few	TRBV20-1	TRBJ1-4	CSAGAFLGGAANEKLFF	TGCAGTGCTGGCGCGTTTTTAGGGGGCGCGGCTAATGAAAAACTGTTTTTT
TRBD1	-	TRBV7-2	TRBJ1-2	CASSPLTGGAGGYTF	TGTGCCAGCAGCCCATTGACAGGGGGCGCGGGTGGCTACACCTTC
-	many	TRBV14	TRBJ2-2	CASSQDLGTLGTGELFF	TGTGCCAGCAGCCAAGATTTGGGGACCCTTGGGACCGGGGAGCTGTTTTTT
-	many	TRBV4-1	TRBJ2-5	CASSQSPASGQETQYF	TGCGCCAGCAGCCAATCACCCGCCAGCGGCCAAGAGACCCAGTACTTC
-	-	TRBV19	TRBJ1-1	CASSNSPTGTKMNTEAFF	TGTGCCAGTAGTAATAGTCCGACAGGCACCAAGATGAACACTGAAGCTTTCTTT
TRBD1	-	TRBV12-3/TRBV12-4	TRBJ2-1	CASSLVVEGAKNIQFF	TGTGCCAGCAGTTTGGTGGTAGAGGGGGCCAAAAACATTCAGTTCTTC